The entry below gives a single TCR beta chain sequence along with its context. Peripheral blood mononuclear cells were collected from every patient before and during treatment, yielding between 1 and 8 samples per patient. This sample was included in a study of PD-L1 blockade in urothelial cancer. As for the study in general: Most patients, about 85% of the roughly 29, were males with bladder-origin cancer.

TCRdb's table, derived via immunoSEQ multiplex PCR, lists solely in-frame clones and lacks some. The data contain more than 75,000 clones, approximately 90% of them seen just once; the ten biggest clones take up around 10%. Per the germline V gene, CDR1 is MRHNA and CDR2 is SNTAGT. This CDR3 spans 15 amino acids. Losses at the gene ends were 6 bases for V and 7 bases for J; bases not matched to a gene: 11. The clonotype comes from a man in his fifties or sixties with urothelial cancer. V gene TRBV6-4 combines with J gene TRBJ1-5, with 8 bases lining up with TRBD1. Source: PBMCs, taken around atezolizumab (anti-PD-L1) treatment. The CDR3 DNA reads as TGTGCCAGCAGCGCGGACAGGGCGAGAAGGCAGCCCCAGCATTTT. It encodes CASSADRARRQPQHF.